A single TCR beta chain is shown here with its context. The germline V gene has CDR1 LNHDA and CDR2 SQIVND (reference sequence). This CDR3 has 13 amino acids. Trimming left V 6 bases short and J 1 base short, with 6 bases between. The data stem from a study of blood T cell repertoires in COVID-19. About the research overall: Samples taken during acute and convalescent COVID-19 were collected in the United States, Italy and Spain. T cells, B-cell-depleted T cells, or PBMCs provided the cDNA or gDNA that served as material.

Original processing notes: From reference gene primer amplification, estimates of nucleated cell counts were derived. Sequenced by immunoSEQ multiplex PCR; TCRdb stores in-frame clones only, minus some. Clonal size and the V and J genes are those of that table, whereas D and trimming came from the DNA. The profile shows some 70,000 clones, 90% of them singletons. The sequencing input was peripheral blood. The sequence derives from a woman aged 80 or over with active COVID-19. The chain employs TRBV19 and TRBJ2-2, with D perhaps matching TRBD2 (5 bases). DNA of the CDR3: TGTGCCAGTAGGAGGGAGAACACCGGGGAGCTGTTTTTT. Translated: CASRRENTGELFF.